This section outlines one TCR beta chain sequence together with its context. These data belong to a study of blood T cell repertoires in COVID-19. Whole-study context: Some COVID-19 samples were acute and others convalescent; all came from the United States, Italy and Spain. Nucleic acid was either cDNA or gDNA, and it came from T cells, B-cell-depleted T cells, or PBMCs.

Trimming shortened V by 2 bases and J by 1 base, and 5 bases separated the two germline ends. CDR1 SNHLY and CDR2 FYNNEI come from the germline V gene. CDR3 length equals 14 residues. Data came from immunoSEQ multiplex PCR; TCRdb stores just in-frame clones and leaves some out. This sample has around 190,000 clones; 70% to 90% occur once, and the top ten carry roughly a sixth. Patients of the Seattle cohort, enrolled during active infection, were followed longitudinally. The chain uses TRBV2 and TRBJ2-2; D gene uncertain. This receptor was identified in a man aged 50-60 years with COVID-19, enrolled during active disease. The sequencing sample was made of peripheral blood. The CDR3 DNA is TGTGCCAGCAGTGAATCAGGGAACACCGGGGAGCTGTTTTTT. Translation gives CASSESGNTGELFF.